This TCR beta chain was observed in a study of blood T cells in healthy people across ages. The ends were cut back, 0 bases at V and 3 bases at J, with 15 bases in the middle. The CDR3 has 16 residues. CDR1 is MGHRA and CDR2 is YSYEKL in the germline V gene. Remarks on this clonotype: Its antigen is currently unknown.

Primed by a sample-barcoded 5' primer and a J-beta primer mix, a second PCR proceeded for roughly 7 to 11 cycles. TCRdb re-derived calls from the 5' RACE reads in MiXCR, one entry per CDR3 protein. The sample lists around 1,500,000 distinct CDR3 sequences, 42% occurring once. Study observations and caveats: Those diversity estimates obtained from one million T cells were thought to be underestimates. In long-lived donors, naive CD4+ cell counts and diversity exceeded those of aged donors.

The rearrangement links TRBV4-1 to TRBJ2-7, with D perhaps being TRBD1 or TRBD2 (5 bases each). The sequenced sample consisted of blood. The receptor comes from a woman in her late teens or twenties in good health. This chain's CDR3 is CASSQELGTGLYEQYF. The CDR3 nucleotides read TGCGCCAGCAGCCAAGAACTTGGAACAGGACTCTACGAGCAGTACTTC.